The clone carrying this T cell receptor (beta chain) was seen only a few times. The antigen is not known. Investigators reverse transcribed all isolated RNA, so they sequenced expressed TCRB transcripts. Measured with immunoSEQ multiplex PCR; TCRdb has only the in-frame clones, and not every one. The sample shows about 400,000 clones, over 10% of them seen only once. These data are taken from a study of beta chain features in type 1 diabetes. Study-wide results and limits: High TCR expression in some cells could lead to their over-representation in cDNA sequencing. These data did not resolve whether HLA type affects TCRB rearrangement.

Germline V gene data show CDR1 as MNHNY and CDR2 as SVGAGI (reference sequence). This CDR3 comprises 13 residues. V shed 6 bases and J 8 bases; nucleotides not matched to a gene: 7. The rearrangement links TRBV6-6 to TRBJ2-1, with TRBD2 matching over 7 bases. Sequences were obtained from naive CD4+ T cells from blood. The sequence came from a man between 18 and 35 years old in good health. DNA of the CDR3: TGTGCCAGCAGCAAAGCGGGGAACGATGAGCAGTTCTTC. Translating it yields CASSKAGNDEQFF.